Sequencing of this T cell receptor beta chain was carried out in a study of cytomegalovirus exposure and HLA in healthy donors. Study outcomes and limitations: Cytomegalovirus status was reportedly diagnosed by the classifier with high specificity and sensitivity. Per published accounts, TCR beta sequences correctly predicted the HLA-A and HLA-B alleles of most subjects. In a later analysis, most CMV-associated TCR beta chains appeared HLA-restricted.

Primers: 60 Vbeta forward and 13 Jbeta reverse. Sequencing used immunoSEQ multiplex PCR; TCRdb keeps in-frame clones, though not all of them. The sample has about 130,000 clones; the top ten hold roughly 1%. With respect to this clone: The antigen remains undetermined.

V lost 7 bases and J 4 bases, leaving 23 bases between the germline ends. The CDR3 is 17 amino acids. Germline V gives CDR1 LNHDA, CDR2 SQIVND (reference sequence). What was sequenced was PBMCs. The V and J genes are TRBV19 and TRBJ2-1; D is unresolved. The sequence was collected from a man between 18 and 35 years old in good health and CMV-seronegative. CDR3 region: CASIRNPAGPPYNEQFF. The CDR3, as DNA: TGTGCCAGTATCCGCAACCCTGCAGGCCCCCCTTACAATGAGCAGTTCTTC.